A selection of T cell receptor beta chains follows, all from one sample in a study of shared clonotypes between healthy human individuals. This table comes from immunoSEQ multiplex PCR, and its TCRdb copy is limited to in-frame clones, with some not included. The profile covers about 960,000 clones, with approximately 76% appearing a single time and approximately 1.5% taken by the ten largest. The sample taken for sequencing was memory CD4+ T cells sorted from blood. These receptors were taken from a man younger than 35 in good health. The CDR3 runs from the conserved cysteine through the conserved F or W. D genes are given only for firm matches. A row's size may be missing; if present it is once, few, many or a size class.

v_gene: TRBV30
len: 11
d_gene: -
abundance: -
j_gene: TRBJ1-1
CDR3aa: CAWSSDTEAFF
CDR3nt: TGTGCCTGGTCGAGCGATACTGAAGCTTTCTTT

v_gene: TRBV2
len: 14
d_gene: -
abundance: -
j_gene: TRBJ1-2
CDR3aa: CASKTELFNYGYTF
CDR3nt: TGTGCCAGCAAGACAGAACTCTTTAACTATGGCTACACCTTC

v_gene: TRBV2
len: 11
d_gene: -
abundance: -
j_gene: TRBJ2-1
CDR3aa: CASSNRDEQFF
CDR3nt: TGTGCCAGCAGCAACAGGGATGAGCAGTTCTTC

v_gene: TRBV5-1
len: 14
d_gene: TRBD1
abundance: -
j_gene: TRBJ1-1
CDR3aa: CASSFPDRGREAFF
CDR3nt: TGCGCCAGCAGCTTTCCGGACAGGGGGCGCGAGGCTTTCTTT

v_gene: TRBV2
len: 11
d_gene: -
abundance: few
j_gene: TRBJ2-7
CDR3aa: CASSEWGEQYF
CDR3nt: TGTGCCAGCAGTGAATGGGGGGAGCAGTACTTC

v_gene: TRBV27
len: 14
d_gene: -
abundance: once
j_gene: TRBJ2-1
CDR3aa: CASTVWGASNEQFF
CDR3nt: TGTGCCAGCACTGTTTGGGGCGCCTCCAATGAGCAGTTCTTC

v_gene: TRBV7-2
len: 14
d_gene: -
abundance: -
j_gene: TRBJ1-5
CDR3aa: CASSLAQGNQPQHF
CDR3nt: TGTGCCAGCAGCTTAGCACAGGGCAATCAGCCCCAGCATTTT

v_gene: TRBV28
len: 14
d_gene: -
abundance: -
j_gene: TRBJ1-6
CDR3aa: CASSFPAYNSPLHF
CDR3nt: TGTGCCAGCAGTTTCCCAGCTTATAATTCACCCCTCCACTTT

v_gene: TRBV5-4
len: 16
d_gene: -
abundance: many
j_gene: TRBJ2-7
CDR3aa: CASSRDRDVRVHEQYF
CDR3nt: TGTGCCAGCAGCCGGGACCGGGACGTCCGCGTCCACGAGCAGTACTTC

v_gene: TRBV11-2
len: 14
d_gene: -
abundance: few
j_gene: TRBJ2-5
CDR3aa: CASSPLWRVETQYF
CDR3nt: TGTGCCAGCAGCCCCCTGTGGAGGGTTGAGACCCAGTACTTC

v_gene: TRBV2
len: 13
d_gene: -
abundance: -
j_gene: TRBJ1-1
CDR3aa: CATAGQAGTEAFF
CDR3nt: TGTGCCACGGCCGGGCAGGCGGGGACTGAAGCTTTCTTT

v_gene: TRBV2
len: 12
d_gene: -
abundance: -
j_gene: TRBJ1-2
CDR3aa: CASSGAAYGYTF
CDR3nt: TGTGCCAGCAGTGGGGCAGCTTATGGCTACACCTTC

v_gene: TRBV5-1
len: 14
d_gene: -
abundance: -
j_gene: TRBJ2-1
CDR3aa: CASSFGGSYNEQFF
CDR3nt: TGCGCCAGCAGCTTCGGCGGTTCCTACAATGAGCAGTTCTTC